This is a list of T cell receptor beta chains from one sample in a study of control samples from healthy donors and cancer patients. Data came from immunoSEQ multiplex PCR; TCRdb stores just in-frame clones and leaves some out. The sample shows around 180,000 clones, 70% to 90% of them seen only once. Sequencing was performed on blood. Source of these receptors: a woman in her 30s in good health. The CDR3 runs from the conserved cysteine through the conserved F or W. The D gene is left open where the match is weak. Clone sizes are given selectively: once, few, many, or a class where the clone is expanded.

abundance: -
v_gene: TRBV7-9
d_gene: -
j_gene: TRBJ1-4
CDR3nt: TGTGCCAGCAGCTCACAGGTGGCTAATGAAAAACTGTTTTTT
CDR3aa: CASSSQVANEKLFF

abundance: once
v_gene: TRBV7-9
d_gene: TRBD1
j_gene: TRBJ1-2
CDR3nt: TGTGCCAGCAGCTCAGGGGGCAGGACGGGGATTACTAACTATGGCTACACCTTC
CDR3aa: CASSSGGRTGITNYGYTF

abundance: few
v_gene: TRBV27
d_gene: -
j_gene: TRBJ1-1
CDR3nt: TGTGCCAGCAGTCCCGGACAGCCGGAAGCTTTCTTT
CDR3aa: CASSPGQPEAFF

abundance: -
v_gene: TRBV9
d_gene: -
j_gene: TRBJ2-1
CDR3nt: TGTGCCAGCAGCAAATCGCCGTTTCGGGAGCTCTCCTACAATGAGCAGTTCTTC
CDR3aa: CASSKSPFRELSYNEQFF

abundance: -
v_gene: TRBV5-1
d_gene: TRBD2
j_gene: TRBJ2-1
CDR3nt: TGCGCCAGCAGCTTGGGTGGTAGCGGGGGTCCTTACAATGAGCAGTTCTTC
CDR3aa: CASSLGGSGGPYNEQFF

abundance: -
v_gene: TRBV7-6
d_gene: TRBD1
j_gene: TRBJ1-1
CDR3nt: TGTGCCAGCAGCTTAGCCTTGAGGACAGGGGGCGCTGAAGCTTTCTTT
CDR3aa: CASSLALRTGGAEAFF

abundance: -
v_gene: TRBV5-1
d_gene: -
j_gene: TRBJ1-1
CDR3nt: TGCGCCAGCAGCTTGGTGGGGGGTTTCACTGAAGCTTTCTTT
CDR3aa: CASSLVGGFTEAFF

abundance: -
v_gene: TRBV5-6
d_gene: -
j_gene: TRBJ2-7
CDR3nt: TGTGCCAGCAGCTTGGGTACCTACGAGCAGTACTTC
CDR3aa: CASSLGTYEQYF

abundance: -
v_gene: TRBV29-1
d_gene: -
j_gene: TRBJ1-2
CDR3nt: TGCAGCGTTGACGGACAGCGGGGCTACACCTTC
CDR3aa: CSVDGQRGYTF

abundance: -
v_gene: TRBV5-1
d_gene: TRBD2
j_gene: TRBJ2-7
CDR3nt: TGCGCCAGCAGCCCCAGCGGGAGAACGTCCTACGAGCAGTACTTC
CDR3aa: CASSPSGRTSYEQYF

abundance: -
v_gene: TRBV6-5
d_gene: -
j_gene: TRBJ1-4
CDR3nt: TGTGCCAGCATCCCCCCGGGCGAGTACGCCCCGTTTTTT
CDR3aa: CASIPPGEYAPFF

abundance: -
v_gene: TRBV7-9
d_gene: TRBD1
j_gene: TRBJ2-7
CDR3nt: TGTGCCAGCAGCTTAGCGGCAGGGGGAACCTACGAGCAGTACTTC
CDR3aa: CASSLAAGGTYEQYF

abundance: -
v_gene: TRBV19
d_gene: -
j_gene: TRBJ2-1
CDR3nt: TGTGCCAGTTATCCTCGGGGAAGCTCCTACAATGAGCAGTTCTTC
CDR3aa: CASYPRGSSYNEQFF

abundance: -
v_gene: TRBV7-8
d_gene: -
j_gene: TRBJ1-3
CDR3nt: TGTGCCAGCAGCTTAGGTGGACAGAACTCTGGAAACACCATATATTTT
CDR3aa: CASSLGGQNSGNTIYF